This entry concerns a single T cell receptor beta chain. What it recognizes is unknown. Assay: immunoSEQ multiplex PCR; the TCRdb copy retains only in-frame clones and omits some. There are over 20,000 clones in the sample; almost 95% occur only once, and about 45% lies in the top ten. This sample is part of a study of graft-versus-host responses after intestinal transplantation. V gave up 0 bases and J gave up 1 base, with 13 bases separating them. The CDR3 loop spans 16 amino acids. Germline-derived CDR1 and CDR2 are SGHRS and YFSETQ. Broader study findings: Detected in recipient marrow were GvH clones, some of which were first observed in ileum or blood. High graft-versus-host to host-versus-graft clonal ratios were seen in allografts of patients with graft-donor T cell macrochimerism. Levels of circulating GvH clones at their peak were associated with early post-transplant HvG declines.

Here the sequenced sample was PBMCs, taken about 260 days after intestinal transplant. This chain connects TRBV5-1 to TRBJ1-1, with unresolved D. This receptor was identified in a human patient who received an intestinal transplant, so some T cells may come from the graft donor. The CDR3 protein is CASSLEGGSRNTEAFF. DNA of the CDR3: TGCGCCAGCAGCTTGGAGGGAGGCTCCCGGAACACTGAAGCTTTCTTT.